Included here is one TCR beta chain sequence, with context. Data came from immunoSEQ multiplex PCR; TCRdb stores just in-frame clones and leaves some out. Of roughly 80,000 clones listed, 94% are singletons. Germline V gene sequence: CDR1 GTSNPN, CDR2 SVGIG (reference sequence). The length of the CDR3 is 12 residues. The V gene lost 1 base and the J gene lost 8 bases, with 11 bases spanning the gap. This sample is part of a study of technical replicates of blood from a handful of donors. V is TRBV30 and J is TRBJ1-2, with D maybe TRBD1 (6 bases). The sample consisted of T cells isolated from PBMCs. This receptor was taken from a human donor in good health. The CDR3 nucleotides read TGTGCCTGGAGTGGGGGACATTTCGGCTACACCTTC. It translates to CAWSGGHFGYTF.